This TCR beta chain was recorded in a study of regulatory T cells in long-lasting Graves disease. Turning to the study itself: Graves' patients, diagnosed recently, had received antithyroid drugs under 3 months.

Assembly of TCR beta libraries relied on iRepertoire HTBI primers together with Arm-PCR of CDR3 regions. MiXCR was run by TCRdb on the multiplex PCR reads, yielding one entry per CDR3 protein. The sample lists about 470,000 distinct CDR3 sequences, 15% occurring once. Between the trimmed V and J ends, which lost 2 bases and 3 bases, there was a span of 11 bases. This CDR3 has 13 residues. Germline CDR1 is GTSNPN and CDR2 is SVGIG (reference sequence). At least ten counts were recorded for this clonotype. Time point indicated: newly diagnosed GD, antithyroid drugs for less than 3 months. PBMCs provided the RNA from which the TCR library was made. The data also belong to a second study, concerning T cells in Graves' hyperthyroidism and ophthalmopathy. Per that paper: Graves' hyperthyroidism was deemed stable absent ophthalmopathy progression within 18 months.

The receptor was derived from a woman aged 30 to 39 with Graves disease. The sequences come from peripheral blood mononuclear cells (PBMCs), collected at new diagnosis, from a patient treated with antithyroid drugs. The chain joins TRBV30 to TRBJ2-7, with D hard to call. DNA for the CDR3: TGTGCCTGGAGTTTCGGAGTGGGCTACGAGCAGTACTTC. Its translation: CAWSFGVGYEQYF.